This note documents a single T cell receptor (beta chain) sequence. No antigen is known for it. This entry belongs to a study of shared clonotypes between healthy human individuals. Whole-study findings and limits: Naive subsets, compared against memory subsets, generally had larger estimated richness values. Compared with clonotypes that all four donors shared, non-shared clonotypes had lower generation probabilities. What limited the represented genetic and exposure-history diversity was the small number of donors.

Only in-frame clones appear in the TCRdb table, and some are missing; sequencing was by immunoSEQ multiplex PCR. The sample shows fewer than 2.5 million clones, 93% of them seen only once. CDR1 MNHEY and CDR2 SMNVEV come from the germline V gene (reference sequence). Trimming shortened V by 3 bases and J by 6 bases, and 12 bases separated the two germline ends. The CDR3 loop spans 13 amino acids. This chain joins TRBV27 and TRBJ2-7; tentatively, D is TRBD1 or TRBD2 (5 bases each). Material: naive CD4+ T cells from PBMCs. Sample subset: CD45RA+ positively selected. The source is a man aged 18 to 30 in good health. Some clones in this sample may be carry-over from other donors' samples. The CDR3 DNA is TGTGCCAGCAGTTTTCCCGGGGCAGGCGAGCAGTACTTC. Encoded protein: CASSFPGAGEQYF.